Listed below are T cell receptor beta chains from one sample, sequenced in a study of early T cells in non-severe SARS-CoV-2 infection. From the 5' RACE reads, TCRdb called clonotypes with MiXCR, one entry per CDR3 protein. Here the sample spans tens of thousands of distinct CDR3 sequences, less than 7.5% being singletons. The sequences come from whole blood, collected at baseline. The receptors were gathered from an adult who was a healthcare worker with PCR-confirmed SARS-CoV-2 infection or an uninfected control (not recorded which). Each CDR3 is given with its conserved first and last residue. The order of the fields is D gene, clone size, J gene, V gene, CDR3 protein, CDR3 DNA. A D gene is named only where the DNA matches it firmly. A row's size may be missing; if present it is once, few, many or a size class.

d_gene: NA; abundance: few; j_gene: TRBJ1-4; v_gene: TRBV5-4; CDR3aa: CASSLGGAQNEKLFF; CDR3nt: TGTGCCAGCAGCTTGGGGGGGGCTCAAAATGAAAAACTGTTTTTT
d_gene: NA; abundance: many; j_gene: TRBJ2-6; v_gene: TRBV7-2; CDR3aa: CASSLVEGANVLTF; CDR3nt: TGTGCCAGCAGCTTAGTGGAGGGGGCCAACGTCCTGACTTTC
d_gene: NA; abundance: few; j_gene: TRBJ1-5; v_gene: TRBV7-9; CDR3aa: CASSLEGGGHQPQHF; CDR3nt: TGTGCCAGCAGCTTAGAGGGGGGCGGACATCAGCCCCAGCATTTT
d_gene: NA; abundance: NA; j_gene: TRBJ2-3; v_gene: TRBV7-9; CDR3aa: CASSFSGDTQYF; CDR3nt: TGTGCCAGCAGCTTTTCCGGAGATACGCAGTATTTT
d_gene: NA; abundance: NA; j_gene: TRBJ2-5; v_gene: TRBV29-1; CDR3aa: CSVEAGVSPKRQETQYF; CDR3nt: TGCAGCGTTGAAGCCGGGGTCAGCCCAAAAAGGCAAGAGACCCAGTACTTC
d_gene: NA; abundance: NA; j_gene: TRBJ1-2; v_gene: TRBV18; CDR3aa: CASSPAIGQRGSGYTF; CDR3nt: TGTGCCAGCTCACCGGCTATCGGTCAACGCGGGAGTGGCTACACCTTC
d_gene: NA; abundance: few; j_gene: TRBJ2-2; v_gene: TRBV5-1; CDR3aa: CASSLDGRIGPGELFF; CDR3nt: TGCGCCAGCAGCTTGGACGGTAGAATAGGTCCCGGGGAGCTGTTTTTT
d_gene: TRBD1; abundance: NA; j_gene: TRBJ2-7; v_gene: TRBV6-2/TRBV6-3; CDR3aa: CASFFRGQGLSYEQYF; CDR3nt: TGTGCCAGCTTTTTCCGGGGACAGGGACTTTCCTACGAGCAGTACTTC
d_gene: TRBD1; abundance: few; j_gene: TRBJ2-1; v_gene: TRBV7-2; CDR3aa: CASSLWDRQNEQFF; CDR3nt: TGTGCCAGCAGCTTATGGGACAGACAAAATGAGCAGTTCTTC
d_gene: NA; abundance: many; j_gene: TRBJ1-6; v_gene: TRBV5-5; CDR3aa: CASSLGPISNSPLHF; CDR3nt: TGTGCCAGCAGCTTGGGACCGATAAGTAATTCACCCCTCCACTTT
d_gene: NA; abundance: many; j_gene: TRBJ2-7; v_gene: TRBV7-6; CDR3aa: CASSLGNYYEQYF; CDR3nt: TGTGCCAGCAGCTTAGGGAATTACTACGAGCAGTACTTC
d_gene: NA; abundance: many; j_gene: TRBJ1-5; v_gene: TRBV7-9; CDR3aa: CASGKGYSNQPQHF; CDR3nt: TGTGCCAGCGGCAAGGGTTATAGCAATCAGCCCCAGCATTTT
d_gene: NA; abundance: many; j_gene: TRBJ1-6; v_gene: TRBV7-2; CDR3aa: CASSLGIGSPLHF; CDR3nt: TGTGCCAGCAGCTTAGGGATTGGATCACCCCTCCACTTT
d_gene: TRBD2; abundance: many; j_gene: TRBJ2-5; v_gene: TRBV7-6; CDR3aa: CASSLNPALTSGGQYQETQYF; CDR3nt: TGTGCCAGCAGCTTAAACCCGGCTTTGACTAGCGGGGGCCAGTACCAAGAGACCCAGTACTTC
d_gene: NA; abundance: many; j_gene: TRBJ2-7; v_gene: TRBV20-1; CDR3aa: CSATGRYPYEQYF; CDR3nt: TGCAGTGCGACAGGACGGTATCCCTACGAGCAGTACTTC
d_gene: NA; abundance: NA; j_gene: TRBJ2-4; v_gene: TRBV20-1; CDR3aa: CSARQGAGDIQYF; CDR3nt: TGCAGTGCTAGACAGGGGGCGGGGGACATTCAGTACTTC
d_gene: NA; abundance: many; j_gene: TRBJ1-2; v_gene: TRBV7-9; CDR3aa: CASSQMEYYGYTF; CDR3nt: TGTGCCAGCAGCCAGATGGAGTACTATGGCTACACCTTC
d_gene: NA; abundance: NA; j_gene: TRBJ2-3; v_gene: TRBV7-8; CDR3aa: CASSLRTGGLSDTQYF; CDR3nt: TGTGCCAGCAGCTTAAGGACGGGGGGCCTGTCAGATACGCAGTATTTT
d_gene: TRBD1; abundance: few; j_gene: TRBJ2-2; v_gene: TRBV24-1; CDR3aa: CATSPPGQGASYANTGELFF; CDR3nt: TGTGCCACCAGCCCACCGGGACAGGGGGCTTCCTACGCGAACACCGGGGAGCTGTTTTTT
d_gene: TRBD2; abundance: NA; j_gene: TRBJ2-3; v_gene: TRBV4-3; CDR3aa: CASSQWTSGALNTQYF; CDR3nt: TGCGCCAGCAGCCAATGGACTAGCGGGGCGTTAAATACGCAGTATTTT
d_gene: TRBD2; abundance: few; j_gene: TRBJ2-3; v_gene: TRBV4-2; CDR3aa: CASSHGGTDTQYF; CDR3nt: TGTGCCAGCAGCCACGGGGGGACAGATACGCAGTATTTT
d_gene: NA; abundance: NA; j_gene: TRBJ1-4; v_gene: TRBV28; CDR3aa: CASRMTGDNEKLFF; CDR3nt: TGTGCCAGCAGAATGACAGGAGATAATGAAAAACTGTTTTTT
d_gene: TRBD2; abundance: many; j_gene: TRBJ2-2; v_gene: TRBV7-6; CDR3aa: CASSAGLAGTPNTGELFF; CDR3nt: TGTGCCAGCAGCGCGGGACTAGCGGGGACACCGAACACCGGGGAGCTGTTTTTT
d_gene: NA; abundance: few; j_gene: TRBJ2-1; v_gene: TRBV11-3; CDR3aa: CASSLTGTQYNEQFF; CDR3nt: TGTGCCAGCAGCTTAACCGGGACACAGTACAATGAGCAGTTCTTC
d_gene: NA; abundance: many; j_gene: TRBJ2-7; v_gene: TRBV12-3/TRBV12-4; CDR3aa: CASSLEVGVSYEQYF; CDR3nt: TGTGCCAGCAGTTTAGAGGTGGGGGTTTCCTACGAGCAGTACTTC
d_gene: NA; abundance: few; j_gene: TRBJ2-7; v_gene: TRBV19; CDR3aa: CASSMGVKYEQYF; CDR3nt: TGTGCCAGTAGTATGGGGGTTAAATACGAGCAGTACTTC
d_gene: NA; abundance: many; j_gene: TRBJ2-5; v_gene: TRBV20-1; CDR3aa: CSARAEYQETQYF; CDR3nt: TGCAGTGCTAGAGCCGAATACCAAGAGACCCAGTACTTC
d_gene: NA; abundance: many; j_gene: TRBJ2-3; v_gene: TRBV29-1; CDR3aa: CSLERGTDTQYF; CDR3nt: TGCAGCCTAGAGCGGGGCACAGATACGCAGTATTTT
d_gene: TRBD1; abundance: NA; j_gene: TRBJ2-5; v_gene: TRBV29-1; CDR3aa: CSAQGQGGKTQYF; CDR3nt: TGCAGCGCCCAGGGACAGGGGGGAAAGACCCAGTACTTC
d_gene: NA; abundance: many; j_gene: TRBJ2-4; v_gene: TRBV6-2/TRBV6-3; CDR3aa: CASSYGSGNIQYF; CDR3nt: TGTGCCAGCAGTTACGGGAGTGGAAACATTCAGTACTTC
d_gene: NA; abundance: few; j_gene: TRBJ2-7; v_gene: TRBV19; CDR3aa: CASSPDALGNEQYF; CDR3nt: TGTGCCAGCAGCCCGGACGCCCTCGGGAACGAGCAGTACTTC
d_gene: NA; abundance: many; j_gene: TRBJ1-4; v_gene: TRBV5-6; CDR3aa: CASSLAGVGEKLFF; CDR3nt: TGTGCCAGCAGCTTGGCTGGCGTCGGTGAAAAACTGTTTTTT
d_gene: NA; abundance: medium-sized; j_gene: TRBJ1-5; v_gene: TRBV6-2/TRBV6-3; CDR3aa: CASSYSSFRTLNQPQHF; CDR3nt: TGTGCCAGCAGTTACTCGAGTTTCAGGACGCTCAATCAGCCCCAGCATTTT
d_gene: NA; abundance: many; j_gene: TRBJ1-1; v_gene: TRBV7-2; CDR3aa: CASSLRSLGTEAFF; CDR3nt: TGTGCCAGCAGCTTACGGTCCTTAGGGACTGAAGCTTTCTTT
d_gene: TRBD1; abundance: NA; j_gene: TRBJ2-3; v_gene: TRBV7-2; CDR3aa: CASSEQGATPTDTQYF; CDR3nt: TGTGCCAGCAGCGAGCAGGGGGCTACCCCCACAGATACGCAGTATTTT
d_gene: NA; abundance: many; j_gene: TRBJ2-1; v_gene: TRBV20-1; CDR3aa: CSARDLRAGAPGEQFF; CDR3nt: TGCAGTGCTAGAGATCTGAGGGCGGGGGCCCCGGGTGAGCAGTTCTTC
d_gene: NA; abundance: many; j_gene: TRBJ2-5; v_gene: TRBV6-5; CDR3aa: CASSSLRVGGETQYF; CDR3nt: TGTGCCAGCAGTTCCTTGCGGGTAGGGGGAGAGACCCAGTACTTC
d_gene: NA; abundance: NA; j_gene: TRBJ2-4; v_gene: TRBV28; CDR3aa: CASSPTPDLAKNIQYF; CDR3nt: TGTGCCAGCAGTCCGACCCCCGATCTGGCCAAAAACATTCAGTACTTC